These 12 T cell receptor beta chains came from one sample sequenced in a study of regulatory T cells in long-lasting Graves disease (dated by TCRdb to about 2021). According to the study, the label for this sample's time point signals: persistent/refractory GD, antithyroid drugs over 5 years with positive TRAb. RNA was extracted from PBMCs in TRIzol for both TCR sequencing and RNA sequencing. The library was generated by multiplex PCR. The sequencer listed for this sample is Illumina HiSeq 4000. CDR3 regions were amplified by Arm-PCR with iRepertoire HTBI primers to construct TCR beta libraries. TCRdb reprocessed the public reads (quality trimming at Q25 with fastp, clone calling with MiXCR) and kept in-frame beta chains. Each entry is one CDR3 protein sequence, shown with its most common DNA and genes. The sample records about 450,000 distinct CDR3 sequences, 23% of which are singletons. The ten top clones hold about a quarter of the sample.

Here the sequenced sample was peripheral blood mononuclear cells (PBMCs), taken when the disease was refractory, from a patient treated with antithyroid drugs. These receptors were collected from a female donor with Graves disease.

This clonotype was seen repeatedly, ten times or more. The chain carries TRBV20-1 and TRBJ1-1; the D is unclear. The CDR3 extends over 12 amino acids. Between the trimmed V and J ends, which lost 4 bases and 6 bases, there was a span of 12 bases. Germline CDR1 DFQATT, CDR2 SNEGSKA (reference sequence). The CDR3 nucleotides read TGCAGTGCTATTTTAAGGTCTCCTGAAGCTTTCTTT. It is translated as CSAILRSPEAFF.

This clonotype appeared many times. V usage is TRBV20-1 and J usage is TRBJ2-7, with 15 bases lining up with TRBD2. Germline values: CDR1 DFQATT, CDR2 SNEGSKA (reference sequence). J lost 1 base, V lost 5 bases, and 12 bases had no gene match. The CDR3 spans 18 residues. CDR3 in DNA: TGCAGTGCTTCAAGGGGACTAGCGGGAGGATCTACTTCCTACGAGCAGTACTTC. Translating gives CSASRGLAGGSTSYEQYF.

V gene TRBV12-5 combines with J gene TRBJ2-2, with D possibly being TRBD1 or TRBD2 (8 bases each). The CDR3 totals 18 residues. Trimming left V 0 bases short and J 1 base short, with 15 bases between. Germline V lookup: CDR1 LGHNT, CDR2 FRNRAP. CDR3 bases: TGTGCTAGTGGTTTGGTACGGGGGGGACAGGAGAACACCGGGGAGCTGTTTTTT. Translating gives CASGLVRGGQENTGELFF.

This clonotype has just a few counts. CDR3 protein: CATSDGGPSEGYTF. CDR3 nucleotide sequence: TGTGCCACCAGTGATGGGGGGCCTTCGGAAGGCTACACCTTC. The gene calls are TRBV24-1 and TRBJ1-2, with D perhaps TRBD1 (6 bases). The CDR3 is 14 amino acids. Trimming pared 3 bases from V and 8 bases from J, leaving 15 bases between. The germline gives CDR1 KGHDR, CDR2 SFDVKD.

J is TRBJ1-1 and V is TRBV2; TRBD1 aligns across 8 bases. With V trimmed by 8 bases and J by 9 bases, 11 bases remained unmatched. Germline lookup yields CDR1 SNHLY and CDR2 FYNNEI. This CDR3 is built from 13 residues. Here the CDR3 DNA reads TGTGCCAGCTTTCCCACCGGGACAGGAAAAGCTTTCTTT. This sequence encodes CASFPTGTGKAFF.

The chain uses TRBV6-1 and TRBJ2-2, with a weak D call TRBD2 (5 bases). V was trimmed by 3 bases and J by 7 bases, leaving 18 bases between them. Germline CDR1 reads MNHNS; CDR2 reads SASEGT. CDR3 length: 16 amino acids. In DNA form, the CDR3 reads TGTGCCAGCAGTGAGACCGCGACTACCTCCCTCGGGGAGCTGTTTTTT. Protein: CASSETATTSLGELFF.

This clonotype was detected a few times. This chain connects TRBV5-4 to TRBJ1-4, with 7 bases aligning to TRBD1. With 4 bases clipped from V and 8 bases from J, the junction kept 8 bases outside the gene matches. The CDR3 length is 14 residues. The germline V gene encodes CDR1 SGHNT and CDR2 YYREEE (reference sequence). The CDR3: CASSIQGPTEKLFF. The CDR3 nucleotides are TGTGCCAGCAGCATACAGGGGCCTACCGAAAAACTGTTTTTT.

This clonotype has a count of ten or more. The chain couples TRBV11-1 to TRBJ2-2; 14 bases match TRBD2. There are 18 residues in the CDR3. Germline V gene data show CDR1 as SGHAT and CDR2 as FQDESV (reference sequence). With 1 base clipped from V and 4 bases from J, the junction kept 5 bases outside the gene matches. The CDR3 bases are TGTGCCAGCAGCTTAGAGTCGACTAGCGGGAGGGCCACCGGGGAGCTGTTTTTT. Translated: CASSLESTSGRATGELFF. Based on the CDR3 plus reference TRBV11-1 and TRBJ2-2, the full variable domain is EAEVAQSPRYKITEKSQAVAFWCDPISGHATLYWYRQILGQGPELLVQFQDESVVDDSQLPKDRFSAERLKGVDSTLKIQPAELGDSAMYLCASSLESTSGRATGELFFGEGSRLTVL.

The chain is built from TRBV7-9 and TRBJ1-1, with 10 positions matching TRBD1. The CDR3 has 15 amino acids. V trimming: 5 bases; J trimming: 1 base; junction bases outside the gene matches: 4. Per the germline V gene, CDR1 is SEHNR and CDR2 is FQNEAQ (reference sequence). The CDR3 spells CASSLRDRGNTEAFF. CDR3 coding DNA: TGTGCCAGCAGCCTCAGGGACAGGGGGAACACTGAAGCTTTCTTT. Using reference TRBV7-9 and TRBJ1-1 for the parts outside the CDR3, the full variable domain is DTGVSQNPRHKITKRGQNVTFRCDPISEHNRLYWYRQTLGQGPEFLTYFQNEAQLEKSRLLSDRFSAERPKGSFSTLEIQRTEQGDSAMYLCASSLRDRGNTEAFFGQGTRLTVV.

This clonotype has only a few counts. CDR3 nucleotides: TGTGCCAGCAGCCAGCCCGGGGTTGGGGCCAACGTCCTGACTTTC. It specifies CASSQPGVGANVLTF. The V call is TRBV5-6, the J call TRBJ2-6, with D maybe TRBD2 (5 bases). CDR1 and CDR2 from the germline V gene are SGHDT and YYEEEE. Trimming removed 4 bases at V and 3 bases at J, with 11 bases between. The CDR3 runs 15 residues.

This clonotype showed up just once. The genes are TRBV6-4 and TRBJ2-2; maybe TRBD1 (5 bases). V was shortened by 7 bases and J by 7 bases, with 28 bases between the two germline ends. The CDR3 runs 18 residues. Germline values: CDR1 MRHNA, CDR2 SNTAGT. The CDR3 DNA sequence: TGTGCCAGCACAAAGTTCGGCGAAGGGGTTATTGGGAACGGGGAGCTGTTTTTT. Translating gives CASTKFGEGVIGNGELFF.

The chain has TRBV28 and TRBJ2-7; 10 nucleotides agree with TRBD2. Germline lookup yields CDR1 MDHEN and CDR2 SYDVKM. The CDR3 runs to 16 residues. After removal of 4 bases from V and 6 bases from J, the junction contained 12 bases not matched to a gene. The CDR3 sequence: CASSYFPSGSEGEQYF. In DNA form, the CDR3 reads TGTGCCAGCAGTTACTTTCCTAGCGGGAGTGAAGGCGAGCAGTACTTC.